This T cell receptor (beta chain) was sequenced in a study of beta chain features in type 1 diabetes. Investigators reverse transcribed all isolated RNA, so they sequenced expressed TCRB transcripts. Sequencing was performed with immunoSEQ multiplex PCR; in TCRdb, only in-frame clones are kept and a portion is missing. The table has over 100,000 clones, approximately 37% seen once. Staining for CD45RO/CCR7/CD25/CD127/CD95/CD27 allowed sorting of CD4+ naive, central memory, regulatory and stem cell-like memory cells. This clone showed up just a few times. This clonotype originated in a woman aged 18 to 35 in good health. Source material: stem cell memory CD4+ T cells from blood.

The CDR3 DNA follows: TGTGCCAGCAGCTGGGACAGGGTTGGTGAGCAGTTCTTC. Translated: CASSWDRVGEQFF. The J gene is TRBJ2-1, the V gene TRBV7-9, with 9 nucleotides matching TRBD1. CDR3 length: 13 residues. After removal of 4 bases from V and 9 bases from J, the junction contained 4 bases not matched to a gene. Per germline, CDR1 SEHNR and CDR2 FQNEAQ (reference sequence).